This TCR beta chain was identified during a study of blood T cell repertoires in COVID-19. On this clone itself: Within the sample, other DNA sequences also encode this same CDR3.

This CDR3 spans 11 amino acids. Between the trimmed V and J ends, which lost 4 bases and 2 bases, there was a span of 2 bases. Germline CDR1 MDHEN, CDR2 SYDVKM. As originally analysed: Cell counts per sample came from amplifying reference gene primers. Sequencing was performed with immunoSEQ multiplex PCR; in TCRdb, only in-frame clones are kept and a portion is missing. The D gene and trimming were derived from the DNA, and the V and J assignments and clone size from that table. The repertoire holds under 450,000 clones, with 81% as singletons. The sample was peripheral blood. The J gene is TRBJ1-2, the V gene TRBV28; D remains ambiguous. This TCR derives from a human donor with acute or convalescent COVID-19. The donor label of this sample is uncertain. For the CDR3, the DNA is TGTGCCAGCAGTTCGAACTATGGCTACACCTTC. This codes for CASSSNYGYTF.